This T cell receptor (beta chain) was sequenced in a study of T-cell reconstitution after alpha-beta-depleted transplantation in children. This clonotype was counted a few times. CDR3 size: 18 residues. Per the germline V gene, CDR1 is SGHVS and CDR2 is FQNEAQ. V gave up 3 bases and J gave up 4 bases; unmatched junction bases: 14. Preparation of the TCRbeta library involved a method that used unique molecular identifiers. TCRdb reanalysed the PCR reads using MiXCR and keeps one entry per CDR3 protein. This sample has fewer than 550,000 distinct CDR3 sequences, with roughly 10% found just once. The chain is built from TRBV7-8 and TRBJ2-3; 9 bases align to TRBD2. The sequencing used PBMCs, mostly from graft donor cells, collected 180 days after TCRalphabeta/CD19-depleted stem cell transplant. The sequence derives from a female patient aged 2-9 years who had a stem cell transplant for aplastic anemia, so the T cells may come from the graft donor. CDR3 protein: CASSFDPTGGRVSDTQYF. Written as DNA, the CDR3 is TGTGCCAGCAGCTTTGACCCTACCGGCGGGAGGGTTTCAGATACGCAGTATTTT.